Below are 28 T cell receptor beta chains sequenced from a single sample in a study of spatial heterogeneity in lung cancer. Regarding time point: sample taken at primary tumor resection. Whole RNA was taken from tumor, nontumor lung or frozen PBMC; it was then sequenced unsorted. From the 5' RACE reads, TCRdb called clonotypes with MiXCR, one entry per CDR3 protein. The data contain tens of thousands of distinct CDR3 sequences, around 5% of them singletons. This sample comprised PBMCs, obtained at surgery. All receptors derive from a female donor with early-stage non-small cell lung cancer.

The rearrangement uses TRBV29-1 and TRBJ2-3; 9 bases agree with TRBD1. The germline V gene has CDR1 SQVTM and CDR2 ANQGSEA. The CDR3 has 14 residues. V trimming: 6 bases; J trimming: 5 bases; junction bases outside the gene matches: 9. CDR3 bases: TGCAGCGTAGAGAGGGACAGGGACGGAGATACGCAGTATTTT. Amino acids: CSVERDRDGDTQYF.

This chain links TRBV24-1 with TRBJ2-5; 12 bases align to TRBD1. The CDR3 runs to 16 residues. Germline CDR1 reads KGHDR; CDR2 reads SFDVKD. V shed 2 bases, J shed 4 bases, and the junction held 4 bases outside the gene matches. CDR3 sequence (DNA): TGTGCCACCAGTGATTCCGGGACAGGGGGCGGAGAGACCCAGTACTTC. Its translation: CATSDSGTGGGETQYF.

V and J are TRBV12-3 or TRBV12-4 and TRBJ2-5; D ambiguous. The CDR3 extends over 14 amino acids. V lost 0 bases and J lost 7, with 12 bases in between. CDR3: CASSLASPPGTQYF. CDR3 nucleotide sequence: TGTGCCAGCAGTTTAGCTTCACCACCGGGGACCCAGTACTTC.

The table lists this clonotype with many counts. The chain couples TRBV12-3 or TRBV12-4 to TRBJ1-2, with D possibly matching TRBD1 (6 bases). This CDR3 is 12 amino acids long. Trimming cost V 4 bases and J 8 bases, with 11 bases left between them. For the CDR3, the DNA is TGTGCCAGCAGTTCCACAGGGTACGGCTACACCTTC. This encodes CASSSTGYGYTF.

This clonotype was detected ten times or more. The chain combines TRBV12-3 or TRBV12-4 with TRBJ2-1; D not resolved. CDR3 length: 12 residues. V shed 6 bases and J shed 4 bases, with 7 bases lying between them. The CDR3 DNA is TGTGCCAGCAGCCGACCGTACAATGAGCAGTTCTTC. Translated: CASSRPYNEQFF.

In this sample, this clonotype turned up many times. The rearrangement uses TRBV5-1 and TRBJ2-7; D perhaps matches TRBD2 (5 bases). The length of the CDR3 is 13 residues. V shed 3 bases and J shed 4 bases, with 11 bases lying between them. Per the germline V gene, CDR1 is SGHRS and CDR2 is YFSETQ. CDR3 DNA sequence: TGCGCCAGCAGCTCCGGCGGGCAATACGAGCAGTACTTC. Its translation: CASSSGGQYEQYF.

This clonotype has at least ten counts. The CDR3 sequence: CASSLGPITYEQYF. CDR3 sequence (DNA): TGTGCCAGCAGCTTGGGGCCCATAACCTACGAGCAGTACTTC. The V call is TRBV5-6, the J call TRBJ2-7; D uncertain. The germline CDR1 and CDR2 sequences are SGHDT and YYEEEE. The CDR3 spans 14 residues. Deletions cut 0 bases from V and 2 bases from J, with 9 bases between.

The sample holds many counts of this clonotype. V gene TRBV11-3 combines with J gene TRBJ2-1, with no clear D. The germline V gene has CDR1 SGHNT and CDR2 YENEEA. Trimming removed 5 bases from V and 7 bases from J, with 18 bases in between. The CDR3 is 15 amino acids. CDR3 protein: CASSLSMEGRNEQFF. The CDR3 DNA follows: TGTGCCAGCAGCCTGTCAATGGAAGGCAGGAATGAGCAGTTCTTC.

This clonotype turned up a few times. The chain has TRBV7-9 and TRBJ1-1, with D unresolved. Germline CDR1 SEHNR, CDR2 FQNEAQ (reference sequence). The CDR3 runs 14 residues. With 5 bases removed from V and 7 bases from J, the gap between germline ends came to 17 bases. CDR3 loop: CASSKRGLTDEAFF. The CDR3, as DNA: TGTGCCAGCAGCAAACGCGGGTTAACTGATGAAGCTTTCTTT.

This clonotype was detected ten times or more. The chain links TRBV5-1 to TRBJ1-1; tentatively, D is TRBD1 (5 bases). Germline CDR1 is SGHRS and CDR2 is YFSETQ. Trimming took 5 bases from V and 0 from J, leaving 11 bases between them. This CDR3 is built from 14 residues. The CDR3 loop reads CASSRAGMNTEAFF. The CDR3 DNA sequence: TGCGCCAGCAGTCGGGCAGGGATGAACACTGAAGCTTTCTTT.

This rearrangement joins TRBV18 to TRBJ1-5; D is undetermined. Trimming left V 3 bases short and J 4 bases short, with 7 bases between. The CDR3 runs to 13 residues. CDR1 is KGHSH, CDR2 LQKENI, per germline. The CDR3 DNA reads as TGTGCCAGCTCACCGGCCGGTAATCAGCCCCAGCATTTT. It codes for CASSPAGNQPQHF.

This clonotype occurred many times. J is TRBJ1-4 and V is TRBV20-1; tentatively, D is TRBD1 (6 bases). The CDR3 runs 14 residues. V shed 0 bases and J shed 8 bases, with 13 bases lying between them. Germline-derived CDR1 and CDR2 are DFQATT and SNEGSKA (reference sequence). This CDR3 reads CSARDRQGREKLFF. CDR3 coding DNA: TGCAGTGCTAGAGATCGGCAGGGGAGAGAAAAACTGTTTTTT.

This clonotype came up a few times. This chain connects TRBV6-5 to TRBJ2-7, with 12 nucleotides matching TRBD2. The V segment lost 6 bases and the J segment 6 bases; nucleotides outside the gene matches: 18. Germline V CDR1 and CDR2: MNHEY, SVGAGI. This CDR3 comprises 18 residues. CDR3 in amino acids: CASSMTSGSGPELREQYF. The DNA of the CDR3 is TGTGCCAGCAGCATGACTAGCGGGAGCGGCCCAGAGCTCCGCGAGCAGTACTTC.

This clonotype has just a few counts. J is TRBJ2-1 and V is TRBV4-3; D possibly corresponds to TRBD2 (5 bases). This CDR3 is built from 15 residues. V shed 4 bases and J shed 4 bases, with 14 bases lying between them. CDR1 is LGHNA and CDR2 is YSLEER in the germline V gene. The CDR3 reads CASSREWAKYNEQFF. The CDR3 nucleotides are TGCGCCAGCAGCCGGGAGTGGGCCAAATACAATGAGCAGTTCTTC.

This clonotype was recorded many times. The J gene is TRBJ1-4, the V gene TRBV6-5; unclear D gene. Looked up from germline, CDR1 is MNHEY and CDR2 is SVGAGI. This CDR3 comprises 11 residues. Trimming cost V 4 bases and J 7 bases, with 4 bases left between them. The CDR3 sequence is CASSSSEKLFF. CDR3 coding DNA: TGTGCCAGCAGTTCAAGTGAAAAACTGTTTTTT.

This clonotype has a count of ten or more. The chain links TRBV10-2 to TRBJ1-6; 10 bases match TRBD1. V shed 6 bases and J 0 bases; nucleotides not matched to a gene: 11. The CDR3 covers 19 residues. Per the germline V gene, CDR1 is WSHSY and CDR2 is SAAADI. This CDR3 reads CASSRDRGDSGSYNSPLHF. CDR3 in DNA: TGCGCCAGCAGCCGGGACAGGGGAGATTCCGGCTCCTATAATTCACCCCTCCACTTT.

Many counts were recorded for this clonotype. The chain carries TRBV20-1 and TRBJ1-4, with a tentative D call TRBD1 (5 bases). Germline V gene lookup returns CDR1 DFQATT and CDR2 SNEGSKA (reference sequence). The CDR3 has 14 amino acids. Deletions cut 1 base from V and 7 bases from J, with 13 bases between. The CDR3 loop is CSARVSGGGEKLFF. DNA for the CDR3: TGCAGTGCTAGAGTTTCCGGGGGAGGTGAAAAACTGTTTTTT.

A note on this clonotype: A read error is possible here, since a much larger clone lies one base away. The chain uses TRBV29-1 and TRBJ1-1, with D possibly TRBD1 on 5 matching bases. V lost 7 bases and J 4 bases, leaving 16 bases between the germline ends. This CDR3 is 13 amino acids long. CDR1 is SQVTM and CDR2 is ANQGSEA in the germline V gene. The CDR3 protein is CSAPTAMSTEAFF. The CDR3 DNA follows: TGCAGCGCACCGACAGCCATGAGCACTGAAGCTTTCTTT. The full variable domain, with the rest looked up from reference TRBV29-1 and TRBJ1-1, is SAVISQKPSRDICQRGTSLTIQCQVDSQVTMMFWYRQQPGQSLTLIATANQGSEATYESGFVIDKFPISRPNLTFSTLTVSNMSPEDSSIYLCSAPTAMSTEAFFGQGTRLTVV.

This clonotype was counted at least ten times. In DNA, the CDR3 is TGCGCCAGCAGTGAGGGTCCCGGGACTAGCGGCTACGAGCAGTACTTC. It encodes CASSEGPGTSGYEQYF. The V call is TRBV10-1, the J call TRBJ2-7, with TRBD2 identical over 11 bases. The V segment lost 2 bases and the J segment 3 bases; nucleotides outside the gene matches: 6. CDR3 length: 16 amino acids. Germline CDR1 WNHNN, CDR2 SYGVQD (reference sequence).

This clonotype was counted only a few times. CDR3 loop: CASSQLAGGPETQYF. CDR3 DNA sequence: TGTGCCAGCAGCCAACTAGCGGGGGGCCCCGAGACCCAGTACTTC. The chain recombines TRBV3-1 with TRBJ2-5; TRBD2 matches 11 bases. V lost 2 bases, J lost 5 bases, and 4 bases stayed unmatched. The CDR3 sequence is 15 residues long. Germline V gene lookup returns CDR1 LGHDT and CDR2 YNNKEL (reference sequence).

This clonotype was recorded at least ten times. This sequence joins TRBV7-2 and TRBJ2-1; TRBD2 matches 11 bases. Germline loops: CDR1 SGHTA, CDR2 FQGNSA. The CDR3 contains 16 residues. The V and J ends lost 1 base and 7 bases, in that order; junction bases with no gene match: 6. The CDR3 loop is CASSLGLAGRMNEQFF. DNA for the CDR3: TGTGCCAGCAGCTTAGGACTAGCGGGGAGGATGAATGAGCAGTTCTTC.

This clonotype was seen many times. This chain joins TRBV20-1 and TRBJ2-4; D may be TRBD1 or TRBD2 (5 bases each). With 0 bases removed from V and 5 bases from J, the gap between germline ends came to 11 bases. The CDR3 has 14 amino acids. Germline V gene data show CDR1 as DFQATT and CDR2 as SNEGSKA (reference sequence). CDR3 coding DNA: TGCAGTGCTAGAGATTCTCAGGGAGAAAACATTCAGTACTTC. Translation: CSARDSQGENIQYF.

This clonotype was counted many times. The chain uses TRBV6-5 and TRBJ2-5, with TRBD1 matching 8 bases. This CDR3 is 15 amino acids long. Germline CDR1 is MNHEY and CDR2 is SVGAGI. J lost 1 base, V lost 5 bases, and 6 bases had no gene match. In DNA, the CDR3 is TGTGCCAGCAGTAAACAGGGGGGCGGCCAAGAGACCCAGTACTTC. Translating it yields CASSKQGGGQETQYF.

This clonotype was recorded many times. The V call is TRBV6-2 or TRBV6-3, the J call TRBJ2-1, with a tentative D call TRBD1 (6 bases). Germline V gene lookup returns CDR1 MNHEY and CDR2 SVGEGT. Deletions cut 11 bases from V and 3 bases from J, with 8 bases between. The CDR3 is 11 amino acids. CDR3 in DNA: TGTGCCTCAGGGGTCTACAATGAGCAGTTCTTC. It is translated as CASGVYNEQFF.

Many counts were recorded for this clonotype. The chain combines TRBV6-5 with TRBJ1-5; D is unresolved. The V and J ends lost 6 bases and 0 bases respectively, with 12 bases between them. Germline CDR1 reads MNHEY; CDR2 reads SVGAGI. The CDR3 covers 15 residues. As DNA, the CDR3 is TGTGCCAGCAGCACCGGCGGGAATAGCAATCAGCCCCAGCATTTT. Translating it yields CASSTGGNSNQPQHF.

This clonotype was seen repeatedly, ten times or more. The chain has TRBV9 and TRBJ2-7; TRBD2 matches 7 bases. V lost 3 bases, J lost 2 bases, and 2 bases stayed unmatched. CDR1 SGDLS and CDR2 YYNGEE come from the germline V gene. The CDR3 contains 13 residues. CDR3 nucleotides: TGTGCCAGCAGCGCCCGGGGGGCCTACGAGCAGTACTTC. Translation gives CASSARGAYEQYF. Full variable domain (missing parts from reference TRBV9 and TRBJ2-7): DSGVTQTPKHLITATGQRVTLRCSPRSGDLSVYWYQQSLDQGLQFLIQYYNGEERAKGNILERFSAQQFPDLHSELNLSSLELGDSALYFCASSARGAYEQYFGPGTRLTVT.

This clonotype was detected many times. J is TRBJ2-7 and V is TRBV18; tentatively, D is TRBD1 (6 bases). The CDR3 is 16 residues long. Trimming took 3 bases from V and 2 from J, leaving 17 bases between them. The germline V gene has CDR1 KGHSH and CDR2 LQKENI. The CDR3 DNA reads TGTGCCAGCTCACCTATAGGGGACACCCTCGCCTACGAGCAGTACTTC. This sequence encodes CASSPIGDTLAYEQYF.

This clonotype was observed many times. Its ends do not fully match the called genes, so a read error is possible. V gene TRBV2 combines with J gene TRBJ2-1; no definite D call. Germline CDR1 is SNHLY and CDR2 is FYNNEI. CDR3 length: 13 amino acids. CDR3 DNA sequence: TGTGCCAGCAATGAAAGGACCTATAATGAGCAGTTCTTC. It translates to CASNERTYNEQFF.